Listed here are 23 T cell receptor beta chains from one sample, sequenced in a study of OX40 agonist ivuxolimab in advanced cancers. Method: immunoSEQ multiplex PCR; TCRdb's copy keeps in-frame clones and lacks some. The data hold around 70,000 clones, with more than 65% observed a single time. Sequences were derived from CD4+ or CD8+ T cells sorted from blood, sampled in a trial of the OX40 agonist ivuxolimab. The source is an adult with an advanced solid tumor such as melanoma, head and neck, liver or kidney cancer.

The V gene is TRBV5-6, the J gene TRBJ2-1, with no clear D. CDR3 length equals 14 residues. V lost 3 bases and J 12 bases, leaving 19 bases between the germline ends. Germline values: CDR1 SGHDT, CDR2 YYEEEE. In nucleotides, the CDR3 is TGTGCCAGCAGCTCGTACCAGCTTGGGGATGTGCAGTTCTTC. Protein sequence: CASSSYQLGDVQFF.

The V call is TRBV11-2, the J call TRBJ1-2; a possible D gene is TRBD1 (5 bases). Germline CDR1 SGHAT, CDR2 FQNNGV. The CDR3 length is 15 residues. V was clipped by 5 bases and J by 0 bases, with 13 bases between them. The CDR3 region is CASSTYRQTNYGYTF. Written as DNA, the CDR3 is TGTGCCAGCAGCACATACAGACAGACTAACTATGGCTACACCTTC.

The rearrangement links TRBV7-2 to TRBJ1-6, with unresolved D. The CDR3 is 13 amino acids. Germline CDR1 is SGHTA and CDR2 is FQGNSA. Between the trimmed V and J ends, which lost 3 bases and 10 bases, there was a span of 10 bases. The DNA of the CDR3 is TGTGCCAGCAGCTTTACCGGGGAGTCACCCCTCCACTTT. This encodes CASSFTGESPLHF.

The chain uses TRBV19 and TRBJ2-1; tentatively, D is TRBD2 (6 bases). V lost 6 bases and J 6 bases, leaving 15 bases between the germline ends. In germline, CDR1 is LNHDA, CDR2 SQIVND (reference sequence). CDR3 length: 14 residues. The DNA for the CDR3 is TGTGCCAGTAGCCCTAGCGACAGCCCCAATGAGCAGTTCTTC. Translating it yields CASSPSDSPNEQFF.

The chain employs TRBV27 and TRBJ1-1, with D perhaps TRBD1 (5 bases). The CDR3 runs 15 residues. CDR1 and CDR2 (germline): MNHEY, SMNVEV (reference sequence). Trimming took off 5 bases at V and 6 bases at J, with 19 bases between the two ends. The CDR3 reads CASSRGVWWPAEAFF. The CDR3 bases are TGTGCCAGCAGTCGGGGGGTCTGGTGGCCGGCTGAAGCTTTCTTT.

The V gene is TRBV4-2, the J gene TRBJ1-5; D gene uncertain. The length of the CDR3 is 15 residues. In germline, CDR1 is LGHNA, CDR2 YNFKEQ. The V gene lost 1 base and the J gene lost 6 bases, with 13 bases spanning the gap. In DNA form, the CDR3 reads TGTGCCAGCAGCCAAGTCCCGGGCGTCACTCAGCCCCAGCATTTT. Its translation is CASSQVPGVTQPQHF.

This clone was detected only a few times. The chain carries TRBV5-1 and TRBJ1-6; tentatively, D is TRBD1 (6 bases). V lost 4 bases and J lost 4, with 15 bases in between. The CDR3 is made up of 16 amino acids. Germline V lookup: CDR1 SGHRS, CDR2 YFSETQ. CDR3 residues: CASSPRGSGYNSPLHF. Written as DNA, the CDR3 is TGCGCCAGCAGCCCTAGGGGGTCGGGTTATAATTCACCCCTCCACTTT.

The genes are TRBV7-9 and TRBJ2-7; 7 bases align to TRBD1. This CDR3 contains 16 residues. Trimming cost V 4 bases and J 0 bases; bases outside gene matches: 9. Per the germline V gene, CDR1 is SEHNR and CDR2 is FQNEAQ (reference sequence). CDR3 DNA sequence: TGTGCCAGCAGCTCTCAGGGGACAGACGTCTCCTACGAGCAGTACTTC. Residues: CASSSQGTDVSYEQYF.

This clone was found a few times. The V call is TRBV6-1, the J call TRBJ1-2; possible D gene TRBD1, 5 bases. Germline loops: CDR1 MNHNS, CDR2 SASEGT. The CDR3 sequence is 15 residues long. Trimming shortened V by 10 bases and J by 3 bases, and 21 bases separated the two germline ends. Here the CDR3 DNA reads TGTGCCACCCGAACACCCCAGACAGCCTACTATGGCTACACCTTC. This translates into CATRTPQTAYYGYTF.

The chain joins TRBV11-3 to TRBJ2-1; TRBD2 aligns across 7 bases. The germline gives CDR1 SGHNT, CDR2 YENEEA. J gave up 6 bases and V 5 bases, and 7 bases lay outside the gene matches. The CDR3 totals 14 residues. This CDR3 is CASSAGLVGNEQFF. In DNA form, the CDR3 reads TGTGCCAGCAGCGCTGGACTAGTTGGCAATGAGCAGTTCTTC.

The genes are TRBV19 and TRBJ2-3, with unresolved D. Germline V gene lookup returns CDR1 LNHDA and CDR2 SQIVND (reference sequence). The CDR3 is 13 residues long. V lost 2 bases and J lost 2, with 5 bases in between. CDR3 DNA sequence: TGTGCCAGTAGTATATTAGCCACAGATACGCAGTATTTT. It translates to CASSILATDTQYF.

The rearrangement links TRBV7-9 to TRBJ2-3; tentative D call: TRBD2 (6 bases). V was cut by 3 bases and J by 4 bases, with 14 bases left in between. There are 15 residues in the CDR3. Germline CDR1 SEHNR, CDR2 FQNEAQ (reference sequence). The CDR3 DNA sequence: TGTGCCAGCAGCTTTATACGGGGGTCCGCAGATACGCAGTATTTT. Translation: CASSFIRGSADTQYF.

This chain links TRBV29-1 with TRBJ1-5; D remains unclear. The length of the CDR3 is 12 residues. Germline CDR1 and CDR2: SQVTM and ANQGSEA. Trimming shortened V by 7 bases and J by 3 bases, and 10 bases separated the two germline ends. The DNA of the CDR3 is TGCAGCGCCCGGGAGCCCAATCAGCCCCAGCATTTT. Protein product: CSAREPNQPQHF. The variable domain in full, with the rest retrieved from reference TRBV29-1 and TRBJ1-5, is SAVISQKPSRDICQRGTSLTIQCQVDSQVTMMFWYRQQPGQSLTLIATANQGSEATYESGFVIDKFPISRPNLTFSTLTVSNMSPEDSSIYLCSAREPNQPQHFGDGTRLSIL.

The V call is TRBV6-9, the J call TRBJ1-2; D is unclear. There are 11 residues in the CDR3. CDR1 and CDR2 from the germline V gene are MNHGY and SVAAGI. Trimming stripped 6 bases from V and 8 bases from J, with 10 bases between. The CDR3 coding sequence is TGTGCCAGCAGGCCCACGAGGGGCTACACCTTC. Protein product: CASRPTRGYTF.

The DNA of the CDR3 is TGTGCCAGCAGCCTGAAGGGGCGCCAGAATCAGCCCCAGCATTTT. Amino acids: CASSLKGRQNQPQHF. The chain employs TRBV6-5 and TRBJ1-5; D is perhaps TRBD1 (5 bases). V dropped 6 bases and J dropped 4 bases, with 16 bases sitting between them. Per the germline V gene, CDR1 is MNHEY and CDR2 is SVGAGI. This CDR3 has 15 amino acids.

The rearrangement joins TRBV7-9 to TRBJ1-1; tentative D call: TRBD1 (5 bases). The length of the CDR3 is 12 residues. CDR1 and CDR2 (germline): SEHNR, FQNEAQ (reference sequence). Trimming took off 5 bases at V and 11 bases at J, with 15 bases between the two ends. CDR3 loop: CASSPGLGGAFF. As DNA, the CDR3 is TGTGCCAGCAGCCCCGGACTGGGGGGGGCTTTCTTT.

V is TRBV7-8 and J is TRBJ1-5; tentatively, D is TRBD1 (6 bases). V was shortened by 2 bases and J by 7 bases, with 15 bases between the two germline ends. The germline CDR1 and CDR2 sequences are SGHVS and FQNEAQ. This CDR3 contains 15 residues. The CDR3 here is CASSLSSGGTQPQHF. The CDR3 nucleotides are TGTGCCAGCAGCTTATCTAGCGGGGGCACCCAGCCCCAGCATTTT.

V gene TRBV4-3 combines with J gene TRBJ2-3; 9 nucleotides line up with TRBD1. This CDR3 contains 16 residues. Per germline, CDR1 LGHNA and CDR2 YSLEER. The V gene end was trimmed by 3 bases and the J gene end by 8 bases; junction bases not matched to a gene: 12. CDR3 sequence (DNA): TGCGCCAGCAGCCAGGCCGGGGACAGGGAGGGGTCTACGCAGTATTTT. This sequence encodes CASSQAGDREGSTQYF.

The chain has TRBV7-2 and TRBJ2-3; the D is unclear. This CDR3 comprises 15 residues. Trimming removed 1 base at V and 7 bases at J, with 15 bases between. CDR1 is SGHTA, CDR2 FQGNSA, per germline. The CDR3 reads CASSLVSQEHHTQYF. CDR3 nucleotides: TGTGCCAGCAGCTTAGTATCCCAGGAGCACCATACGCAGTATTTT.

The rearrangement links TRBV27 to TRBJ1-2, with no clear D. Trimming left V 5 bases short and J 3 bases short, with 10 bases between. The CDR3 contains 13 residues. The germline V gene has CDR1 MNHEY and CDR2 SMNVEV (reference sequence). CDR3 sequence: CASSRQADYGYTF. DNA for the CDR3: TGTGCCAGCAGTCGACAAGCAGACTATGGCTACACCTTC.

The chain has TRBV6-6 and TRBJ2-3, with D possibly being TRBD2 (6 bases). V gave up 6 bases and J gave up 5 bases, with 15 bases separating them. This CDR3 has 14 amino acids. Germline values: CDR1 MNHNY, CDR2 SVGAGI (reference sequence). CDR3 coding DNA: TGTGCCAGCAGCCCCGCGGGGTCGGGAGATACGCAGTATTTT. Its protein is CASSPAGSGDTQYF.

The CDR3 here is CSVSGLKSSYNEQFF. DNA of the CDR3: TGCAGCGTTTCAGGACTGAAGAGCTCCTACAATGAGCAGTTCTTC. This rearrangement joins TRBV29-1 to TRBJ2-1; D may be TRBD2 (5 bases). This CDR3 comprises 15 residues. The V gene's germline CDR1 is SQVTM and CDR2 ANQGSEA. The V and J ends lost 5 bases and 0 bases respectively, with 14 bases between them.

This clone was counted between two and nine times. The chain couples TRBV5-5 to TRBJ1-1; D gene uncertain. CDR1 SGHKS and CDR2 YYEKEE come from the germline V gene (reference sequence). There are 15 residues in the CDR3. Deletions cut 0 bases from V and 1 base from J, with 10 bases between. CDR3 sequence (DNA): TGTGCCAGCAGCTTGGAAGGATCCCAGAACACTGAAGCTTTCTTT. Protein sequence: CASSLEGSQNTEAFF.